Shown below are 30 T cell receptor beta chains from a single sample sequenced in a study of shared clonotypes between healthy human individuals. Data came from immunoSEQ multiplex PCR; TCRdb stores just in-frame clones and leaves some out. This sample has hundreds of thousands of clones, with under 80% found just once. What was sequenced was memory CD4+ T cells sorted from blood. Subset given: CD45RA-negative fraction. Receptors were obtained from a woman in her twenties or thirties in good health.

The chain recombines TRBV5-1 with TRBJ1-1; D remains unclear. CDR1 and CDR2 (germline): SGHRS, YFSETQ. Trimming shortened V by 1 base and J by 5 bases, and 9 bases separated the two germline ends. The CDR3 loop spans 13 amino acids. The CDR3 reads CASSLFDGTEAFF. DNA of the CDR3: TGCGCCAGCAGCTTGTTTGATGGGACTGAAGCTTTCTTT.

The rearrangement links TRBV11-3 to TRBJ2-3; D may be TRBD1 or TRBD2 (5 bases each). The CDR3 loop spans 14 amino acids. Between the trimmed V and J ends, which lost 5 bases and 2 bases, there was a span of 11 bases. Germline CDR1 is SGHNT and CDR2 is YENEEA. The CDR3 region has the DNA TGTGCCAGCAGCACAGGAGGTAACACAGATACGCAGTATTTT. Translating it yields CASSTGGNTDTQYF.

The chain links TRBV4-1 to TRBJ1-2; D not resolved. The CDR3 is 15 residues long. The germline CDR1 and CDR2 sequences are MGHRA and YSYEKL. Trimming left V 0 bases short and J 6 bases short, with 14 bases between. The DNA for the CDR3 is TGCGCCAGCAGCCAAGATTTTTACACAGTACATGGCTACACCTTC. This gives the protein CASSQDFYTVHGYTF.

This clone turned up a few times. The rearrangement joins TRBV7-9 to TRBJ2-2; 9 nucleotides match TRBD2. The CDR3 length is 17 residues. Germline assignment: CDR1 SEHNR and CDR2 FQNEAQ (reference sequence). Losses at the gene ends were 0 bases for V and 2 bases for J; bases not matched to a gene: 4. The CDR3 spells CASSLASGSFNTGELFF. The DNA for the CDR3 is TGTGCCAGCAGCTTAGCTAGCGGGAGTTTTAACACCGGGGAGCTGTTTTTT.

In the case of this clone: The same CDR3 also results from other DNA sequences found in this sample. The chain has TRBV28 and TRBJ1-2; D might be TRBD1 (5 bases). There are 13 residues in the CDR3. Trimming cost V 3 bases and J 2 bases, with 7 bases left between them. Germline CDR1 and CDR2: MDHEN and SYDVKM. The CDR3, as DNA: TGTGCCAGCAGTTTGGGGCAAAACTATGGCTACACCTTC. Protein sequence: CASSLGQNYGYTF.

The CDR3 coding sequence is TGCGCCAGCAGCTTGGCCTACCCCCAGATGGGTGAGCAGTTCTTC. Its translation: CASSLAYPQMGEQFF. V gene TRBV5-1 combines with J gene TRBJ2-1; D unclear. The germline V and J ends were trimmed by 0 bases and 9 bases, with 16 bases remaining between them. Per the germline V gene, CDR1 is SGHRS and CDR2 is YFSETQ. The CDR3 has 15 amino acids.

This clone was recorded a few times. The V gene is TRBV6-1, the J gene TRBJ1-5; TRBD1 aligns across 9 bases. This CDR3 spans 19 amino acids. After removal of 2 bases from V and 2 bases from J, the junction contained 13 bases not matched to a gene. Germline CDR1 MNHNS, CDR2 SASEGT. The CDR3 DNA is TGTGCCAGCAGTGAAAGATTCGGACAGGGGAATTTCGGCAATCAGCCCCAGCATTTT. It encodes CASSERFGQGNFGNQPQHF.

The chain employs TRBV27 and TRBJ2-5; TRBD2 matches at 8 bases. V lost 6 bases, J lost 6 bases, and 6 bases stayed unmatched. The germline gives CDR1 MNHEY, CDR2 SMNVEV (reference sequence). The CDR3 totals 13 residues. CDR3: CASSPSGHQTQYF. CDR3 DNA sequence: TGTGCCAGCAGCCCTAGCGGGCATCAGACCCAGTACTTC.

V is TRBV30 and J is TRBJ2-3; maybe TRBD1 (7 bases). The CDR3 runs to 14 residues. Germline CDR1 reads GTSNPN; CDR2 reads SVGIG (reference sequence). The V gene lost 8 bases and the J gene lost 2 bases, with 17 bases spanning the gap. CDR3 bases: TGTGCCCGGGACCAGGGGGGTAACACAGATACGCAGTATTTT. Its translation is CARDQGGNTDTQYF.

CDR3: CASSSWGAPETQYF. The CDR3 DNA follows: TGTGCCAGCAGTTCTTGGGGGGCCCCAGAGACCCAGTACTTC. The chain employs TRBV27 and TRBJ2-5; either TRBD1 or TRBD2 may supply D (6 bases each). This CDR3 contains 14 residues. V was clipped by 4 bases and J by 4 bases, with 13 bases between them. Looked up from germline, CDR1 is MNHEY and CDR2 is SMNVEV (reference sequence).

This CDR3 is CASSSSSNVGQETQYF. The CDR3 DNA reads as TGTGCCAGCAGTTCGTCGAGCAACGTGGGGCAAGAGACCCAGTACTTC. The chain links TRBV27 to TRBJ2-5; D gene ambiguous. This CDR3 is 16 amino acids long. CDR1 is MNHEY, CDR2 SMNVEV, per germline (reference sequence). Trimming stripped 4 bases from V and 2 bases from J, with 17 bases between.

The chain carries TRBV7-2 and TRBJ1-1; TRBD1 is a possible D gene (5 bases). The CDR3 has 14 amino acids. CDR1 is SGHTA, CDR2 FQGNSA, per germline. Trimming took 7 bases from V and 1 from J, leaving 13 bases between them. The CDR3 is CASIQGLRNTEAFF. CDR3 nucleotide sequence: TGTGCCAGCATCCAGGGACTCCGGAACACTGAAGCTTTCTTT.

The chain has TRBV28 and TRBJ2-1; either TRBD1 or TRBD2 may supply D (5 bases each). The germline V gene has CDR1 MDHEN and CDR2 SYDVKM. This CDR3 spans 13 amino acids. The V end lost 7 bases, the J end lost 5 bases, and 12 bases lay between the germline ends. CDR3 loop: CASTGTPNNEQFF. The CDR3 DNA is TGTGCCAGCACTGGGACGCCGAACAATGAGCAGTTCTTC. Full variable domain (remainder filled in from reference TRBV28 and TRBJ2-1): DVKVTQSSRYLVKRTGEKVFLECVQDMDHENMFWYRQDPGLGLRLIYFSYDVKMKEKGDIPEGYSVSREKKERFSLILESASTNQTSMYLCASTGTPNNEQFFGPGTRLTVL.

The genes are TRBV5-8 and TRBJ2-7; D ambiguous. This CDR3 has 13 residues. CDR1 SGHTS and CDR2 YDEGEE come from the germline V gene. The V end lost 0 bases, the J end lost 4 bases, and 8 bases lay between the germline ends. CDR3 DNA: TGTGCCAGCAGCTTGGGGTCCCTGTACGAGCAGTACTTC. Amino acid sequence: CASSLGSLYEQYF.

This clone has more than one count but fewer than ten. The rearrangement links TRBV27 to TRBJ2-7; D might be TRBD2 (5 bases). Germline assignment: CDR1 MNHEY and CDR2 SMNVEV (reference sequence). The length of the CDR3 is 12 residues. Trimming pared 8 bases from V and 4 bases from J, leaving 12 bases between. Here the CDR3 DNA reads TGTGCCAGCTCCGGACTCGGATACGAGCAGTACTTC. The encoded protein is CASSGLGYEQYF.

This clone has a count of ten or more. The genes are TRBV6-1 and TRBJ2-1; TRBD2 agrees at 7 bases. The germline V gene encodes CDR1 MNHNS and CDR2 SASEGT. V lost 5 bases, J lost 7 bases, and 11 bases stayed unmatched. The CDR3 extends over 15 amino acids. CDR3 DNA: TGTGCCAGCAGTCCCACATCCGGGACTAATAATGAGCAGTTCTTC. The encoded protein is CASSPTSGTNNEQFF.

This clone came up once. The rearrangement uses TRBV28 and TRBJ1-2, with D perhaps matching TRBD1 (5 bases). The germline gives CDR1 MDHEN, CDR2 SYDVKM. Trimming pared 7 bases from V and 7 bases from J, leaving 13 bases between. The CDR3 runs 12 residues. In DNA form, the CDR3 reads TGTGCCAGCAACACCCAGGGCGGTGGCTACACCTTC. It translates to CASNTQGGGYTF.

A single count supports this clone. This chain uses TRBV15 with TRBJ2-3, with 7 positions matching TRBD2. The CDR3 contains 17 residues. J lost 4 bases, V lost 0 bases, and 10 bases had no gene match. In germline, CDR1 is LNHNV, CDR2 YYDKDF (reference sequence). CDR3 protein: CATSRESVGGSSDTQYF. The CDR3 region has the DNA TGTGCCACCAGCAGAGAAAGCGTCGGCGGGAGCTCAGATACGCAGTATTTT. Complete variable domain (other parts from reference TRBV15 and TRBJ2-3): DAMVIQNPRYQVTQFGKPVTLSCSQTLNHNVMYWYQQKSSQAPKLLFHYYDKDFNNEADTPDNFQSRRPNTSFCFLDIRSPGLGDTAMYLCATSRESVGGSSDTQYFGPGTRLTVL.

The chain is built from TRBV4-2 and TRBJ2-3; a possible D gene is TRBD2 (6 bases). The germline V and J ends were trimmed by 1 base and 4 bases, with 12 bases remaining between them. The CDR3 loop spans 15 amino acids. The germline gives CDR1 LGHNA, CDR2 YNFKEQ. The CDR3 coding sequence is TGTGCCAGCAGCCAAGGCACTAGCAGCTCAGATACGCAGTATTTT. It is translated as CASSQGTSSSDTQYF.

The chain couples TRBV29-1 to TRBJ2-2, with D tentatively TRBD1 (5 bases). V was pared by 6 bases and J by 4 bases, with 15 bases between. The V gene's germline CDR1 is SQVTM and CDR2 ANQGSEA. CDR3 size: 14 residues. The CDR3 is CSVPGHVLTGELFF. CDR3 bases: TGCAGCGTCCCCGGACACGTCCTCACCGGGGAGCTGTTTTTT.

In the case of this clone: The same CDR3 can be traced to other DNA sequences in this sample. V is TRBV7-2 and J is TRBJ1-4; D is unclear. CDR1 SGHTA and CDR2 FQGNSA come from the germline V gene. Trimming removed 3 bases at V and 8 bases at J, with 7 bases between. This CDR3 region has 12 residues. Written as DNA, the CDR3 is TGTGCCAGCAGCTTTCCCAACGAAAAACTGTTTTTT. This sequence encodes CASSFPNEKLFF.

This clone was detected only once. The rearrangement uses TRBV7-9 and TRBJ1-4, with a tentative D call TRBD1 (6 bases). The germline V gene encodes CDR1 SEHNR and CDR2 FQNEAQ (reference sequence). The CDR3 contains 15 residues. Trimming removed 0 bases from V and 5 bases from J, with 10 bases in between. CDR3 residues: CASSLASQGNEKLFF. The CDR3 coding sequence is TGTGCCAGCAGCTTAGCGTCTCAGGGGAATGAAAAACTGTTTTTT.

The J gene is TRBJ2-2, the V gene TRBV9; the D gene is possibly TRBD1 (6 bases). Trimming took off 3 bases at V and 0 bases at J, with 12 bases between the two ends. Per germline, CDR1 SGDLS and CDR2 YYNGEE. The CDR3 is 16 amino acids. DNA for the CDR3: TGTGCCAGCAGCGGCCGACAGGACGCGAACACCGGGGAGCTGTTTTTT. Residues: CASSGRQDANTGELFF.

This sequence joins TRBV27 and TRBJ1-6; D is unresolved. Germline V gene data show CDR1 as MNHEY and CDR2 as SMNVEV (reference sequence). Trimming took 10 bases from V and 9 from J, leaving 16 bases between them. The CDR3 has 13 residues. Here the CDR3 reads CATHAGLFSPLHF. The CDR3 nucleotides read TGTGCCACCCACGCCGGGCTCTTTTCACCCCTCCACTTT.

This clone was seen a handful of times. V and J are TRBV28 and TRBJ2-1; 11 nucleotides match TRBD2. The CDR3 spans 14 residues. V shed 7 bases, J shed 1 base, and the junction held 0 bases outside the gene matches. The germline V gene encodes CDR1 MDHEN and CDR2 SYDVKM. The CDR3 is CASIAGGSYNEQFF. In nucleotides, the CDR3 is TGTGCCAGCATAGCGGGAGGGTCCTACAATGAGCAGTTCTTC.

The rearrangement links TRBV28 to TRBJ2-7; D possibly corresponds to TRBD2 (6 bases). Germline V CDR1 and CDR2: MDHEN, SYDVKM. The CDR3 consists of 12 residues. V gave up 11 bases and J gave up 11 bases, with 22 bases separating them. As DNA, the CDR3 is TGTGCCGGCCCCGAGGAGGGTACGGTCGAGTACTTC. Translating gives CAGPEEGTVEYF.

The rearrangement uses TRBV28 and TRBJ1-4, with 10 bases fitting TRBD1. The CDR3 sequence is 14 residues long. CDR1 and CDR2 from the germline V gene are MDHEN and SYDVKM. V gave up 11 bases and J gave up 5 bases; unmatched junction bases: 8. CDR3 in amino acids: CASRGGQGNEKLFF. The CDR3 DNA reads as TGTGCCTCACGGGGGGGACAGGGGAATGAAAAACTGTTTTTT.

The table lists this clone with a count of one. The rearrangement joins TRBV4-1 to TRBJ2-3; no reliable D call. Germline CDR1 MGHRA, CDR2 YSYEKL. The V gene lost 0 bases and the J gene lost 5 bases, with 6 bases spanning the gap. The CDR3 sequence is 13 residues long. The chain's CDR3 is CASSQDEVDTQYF. CDR3 DNA: TGCGCCAGCAGCCAAGATGAGGTAGATACGCAGTATTTT.

This clone was recorded a few times. The chain couples TRBV5-1 to TRBJ1-4; no clear D. The ends were cut back, 4 bases at V and 2 bases at J, with 18 bases in the middle. The CDR3 spans 17 residues. Germline CDR1 reads SGHRS; CDR2 reads YFSETQ. CDR3 nucleotides: TGCGCCAGCAGCGAGATAGTTACTTCACCGACTAATGAAAAACTGTTTTTT. Amino acid sequence: CASSEIVTSPTNEKLFF. The full variable domain, rest sourced from reference TRBV5-1 and TRBJ1-4, is KAGVTQTPRYLIKTRGQQVTLSCSPISGHRSVSWYQQTPGQGLQFLFEYFSETQRNKGNFPGRFSGRQFSNSRSEMNVSTLELGDSALYLCASSEIVTSPTNEKLFFGSGTQLSVL.

The V and J genes are TRBV4-1 and TRBJ2-5, with TRBD2 matching over 9 bases. V trimming: 4 bases; J trimming: 3 bases; junction bases outside the gene matches: 12. This CDR3 comprises 17 residues. Per the germline V gene, CDR1 is MGHRA and CDR2 is YSYEKL. CDR3 in DNA: TGCGCCAGCAGCCCTTCACGTAGGAAGCGGGGGGAAGAGACCCAGTACTTC. Its protein product is CASSPSRRKRGEETQYF.